This is a list of T cell receptor beta chains from one sample in a study of shared clonotypes between healthy human individuals. Method: immunoSEQ multiplex PCR; TCRdb's copy keeps in-frame clones and lacks some. The sample has some 1,600,000 clones; nearly 99% are singletons. The sequenced sample was naive CD4+ T cells sorted from blood. These receptors originate from a man aged 25 to 40 in good health. CDR3s include the opening cysteine and the closing phenylalanine or tryptophan. The D gene is left open where the match is weak. Size is stated for part of the rows, as once, few or many counts, or as a class when the clone is expanded.

V gene: TRBV7-2; clone size: .; J gene: TRBJ1-5; D gene: .; CDR3 DNA: TGTGCCAGCAGCCTACAGGGTGCCCAGCATTTT; CDR3 protein: CASSLQGAQHF
V gene: TRBV5-4; clone size: .; J gene: TRBJ2-1; D gene: TRBD2; CDR3 DNA: TGTGCCAGCAGCTTCGGACTAGCGGGTGCCTACAATGAGCAGTTCTTC; CDR3 protein: CASSFGLAGAYNEQFF
V gene: TRBV19; clone size: .; J gene: TRBJ2-1; D gene: .; CDR3 DNA: TGTGCCAGTAGTACAGGGTCCCCATTGAATGAGCAGTTCTTC; CDR3 protein: CASSTGSPLNEQFF
V gene: TRBV25-1; clone size: .; J gene: TRBJ1-5; D gene: TRBD1; CDR3 DNA: TGTGCCAGCAGTGGGGGGGACAGGGGAAATCAGCCCCAGCATTTT; CDR3 protein: CASSGGDRGNQPQHF
V gene: TRBV9; clone size: .; J gene: TRBJ1-1; D gene: TRBD1; CDR3 DNA: TGTGCCAGCAGCGTAGAGGGACAGGGGGCTTCTGAAGCTTTCTTT; CDR3 protein: CASSVEGQGASEAFF
V gene: TRBV30; clone size: .; J gene: TRBJ2-1; D gene: .; CDR3 DNA: TGTGCCTGTGATGTGACTGGCTACAATGAGCAGTTCTTC; CDR3 protein: CACDVTGYNEQFF
V gene: TRBV7-2; clone size: .; J gene: TRBJ2-1; D gene: .; CDR3 DNA: TGTGCCAGCAGCTTAGTTCCAGCGGGTTCCTACAATGAGCAGTTCTTC; CDR3 protein: CASSLVPAGSYNEQFF
V gene: TRBV11-2; clone size: .; J gene: TRBJ1-4; D gene: .; CDR3 DNA: TGTGCCAGCAGCTCCGGCGACGCCCGAGAACTGTTTTTT; CDR3 protein: CASSSGDARELFF
V gene: TRBV7-6; clone size: once; J gene: TRBJ2-7; D gene: TRBD1; CDR3 DNA: TGTGCCAGCAGCTTAGATCGGGACAGGGGCAACGAGCAGTACTTC; CDR3 protein: CASSLDRDRGNEQYF
V gene: TRBV10-1; clone size: .; J gene: TRBJ2-2; D gene: .; CDR3 DNA: TGCGCCAGCAGTGACGGCGGGCGAAACACCGGGGAGCTGTTTTTT; CDR3 protein: CASSDGGRNTGELFF
V gene: TRBV5-1; clone size: .; J gene: TRBJ2-1; D gene: .; CDR3 DNA: TGCGCCAGCAGCTTGGTTTTAGTGAGCTCCTACAATGAGCAGTTCTTC; CDR3 protein: CASSLVLVSSYNEQFF
V gene: TRBV5-1; clone size: .; J gene: TRBJ2-1; D gene: .; CDR3 DNA: TGCGCCAGCAGCCCCGGGACACCGGTTGTGGAGCAGTTCTTC; CDR3 protein: CASSPGTPVVEQFF
V gene: TRBV25-1; clone size: .; J gene: TRBJ1-3; D gene: TRBD1; CDR3 DNA: TGTGCCAGCAGTGAACCAAGGGGGCTCTACGACACCATATATTTT; CDR3 protein: CASSEPRGLYDTIYF
V gene: TRBV5-1; clone size: .; J gene: TRBJ1-4; D gene: .; CDR3 DNA: TGCGCCAGCAGTCGGGAAAGAACTAATGAAAAACTGTTTTTT; CDR3 protein: CASSRERTNEKLFF
V gene: TRBV5-4; clone size: .; J gene: TRBJ1-5; D gene: .; CDR3 DNA: TGTGCCAGCAGCTTTGGCAGGGCGGACCCTAATCAGCCCCAGCATTTT; CDR3 protein: CASSFGRADPNQPQHF
V gene: TRBV14; clone size: .; J gene: TRBJ2-1; D gene: .; CDR3 DNA: TGTGCCAGCAGCACGGGCCCCTACAATGAGCAGTTCTTC; CDR3 protein: CASSTGPYNEQFF
V gene: TRBV15; clone size: once; J gene: TRBJ2-7; D gene: TRBD1; CDR3 DNA: TGTGCCACCAGCAGCACTACAGGGGGTAGACGCTCCTACGAGCAGTACTTC; CDR3 protein: CATSSTTGGRRSYEQYF
V gene: TRBV9; clone size: .; J gene: TRBJ2-4; D gene: .; CDR3 DNA: TGTGCCAGCAGCGTAGACCCCTTAGGCGGGATGAAAAACATTCAGTACTTC; CDR3 protein: CASSVDPLGGMKNIQYF
V gene: TRBV19; clone size: .; J gene: TRBJ2-1; D gene: TRBD2; CDR3 DNA: TGTGCCAGTAGTATGTCGGGCGGGAGGCTTTACAATGAGCAGTTCTTC; CDR3 protein: CASSMSGGRLYNEQFF
V gene: TRBV7-2; clone size: .; J gene: TRBJ2-3; D gene: .; CDR3 DNA: TGTGCCAGCAGCCGCACCCCCGCAGATACGCAGTATTTT; CDR3 protein: CASSRTPADTQYF
V gene: TRBV11-2; clone size: .; J gene: TRBJ2-7; D gene: .; CDR3 DNA: TGTGCCAGCAGCTCGATTCAGGGCAAGGGCGAGCAGTACTTC; CDR3 protein: CASSSIQGKGEQYF
V gene: TRBV27; clone size: .; J gene: TRBJ2-4; D gene: TRBD1; CDR3 DNA: TGTGCCAGCAGTTTCCGACAGGGGGCCAAAAACATTCAGTACTTC; CDR3 protein: CASSFRQGAKNIQYF
V gene: TRBV29-1; clone size: .; J gene: TRBJ2-3; D gene: TRBD1; CDR3 DNA: TGCAGCGTCTCGACAGGGAGCACAGATACGCAGTATTTT; CDR3 protein: CSVSTGSTDTQYF
V gene: TRBV7-8; clone size: .; J gene: TRBJ2-7; D gene: TRBD2; CDR3 DNA: TGTGCCAGCAGGCCAATCTTAGGATACGGGAGGGAGCAGTACTTC; CDR3 protein: CASRPILGYGREQYF
V gene: TRBV6-5; clone size: .; J gene: TRBJ2-2; D gene: .; CDR3 DNA: TGTGCCAGCAGTTACTCGGTTTTTGGCGGGGAGCTGTTTTTT; CDR3 protein: CASSYSVFGGELFF
V gene: TRBV28; clone size: once; J gene: TRBJ2-7; D gene: TRBD2; CDR3 DNA: TGTGCCAGCAGTTTAACCGGATTGGGACTATCTTACGAGCAGTACTTC; CDR3 protein: CASSLTGLGLSYEQYF
V gene: TRBV5-6; clone size: .; J gene: TRBJ1-6; D gene: TRBD1; CDR3 DNA: TGTGCCAGCAGCCGAAGGGACAGGACCAATTCACCCCTCCACTTT; CDR3 protein: CASSRRDRTNSPLHF
V gene: TRBV7-2; clone size: .; J gene: TRBJ2-5; D gene: TRBD1; CDR3 DNA: TGTGCCAGCAGCTCCCATACAGGGGGAGTTTTGTTGACCCAGTACTTC; CDR3 protein: CASSSHTGGVLLTQYF
V gene: TRBV6-1; clone size: .; J gene: TRBJ2-3; D gene: TRBD2; CDR3 DNA: TGTGCCAGCAGTGAAAAGGGTAGCGGGAGTTTGTCAGATACGCAGTATTTT; CDR3 protein: CASSEKGSGSLSDTQYF
V gene: TRBV11-2; clone size: .; J gene: TRBJ2-7; D gene: .; CDR3 DNA: TGTGCCAGCAGAACAGGGAATTACGAGCAGTACTTC; CDR3 protein: CASRTGNYEQYF
V gene: TRBV28; clone size: .; J gene: TRBJ2-7; D gene: TRBD1; CDR3 DNA: TGTGCCAGCGTCGGACAGGGGGACTACGAGCAGTACTTC; CDR3 protein: CASVGQGDYEQYF
V gene: TRBV11-2; clone size: .; J gene: TRBJ2-2; D gene: TRBD2; CDR3 DNA: TGTGCCAGCAGCAGGAGGCCACTAGCGGCGGGGGAGCTGTTTTTT; CDR3 protein: CASSRRPLAAGELFF
V gene: TRBV28; clone size: .; J gene: TRBJ1-1; D gene: .; CDR3 DNA: TGTGCCAGCAGTCTTCGGGGCCTAGAAAAAGCTTTCTTT; CDR3 protein: CASSLRGLEKAFF
V gene: TRBV2; clone size: once; J gene: TRBJ1-4; D gene: .; CDR3 DNA: TGTGCCAGCAGTAAGGGATGGTCGCCTAATGAAAAACTGTTTTTT; CDR3 protein: CASSKGWSPNEKLFF
V gene: TRBV30; clone size: .; J gene: TRBJ1-3; D gene: .; CDR3 DNA: TGTGCCTGGAGTGTTATTCGAGGGGGAAACACCATATATTTT; CDR3 protein: CAWSVIRGGNTIYF
V gene: TRBV6-4; clone size: .; J gene: TRBJ2-7; D gene: .; CDR3 DNA: TGTGCCAGCAGTGAGTGGGTCATGGCCTCCTACGAGCAGTACTTC; CDR3 protein: CASSEWVMASYEQYF
V gene: TRBV15; clone size: .; J gene: TRBJ2-2; D gene: .; CDR3 DNA: TGTGCCACCAGCAGGAGTTACAGGGGACTCACCGGGGAGCTGTTTTTT; CDR3 protein: CATSRSYRGLTGELFF
V gene: TRBV28; clone size: .; J gene: TRBJ1-3; D gene: .; CDR3 DNA: TGTGCCAGCAGGGCAGGGTATTCCTCTGGAAACACCATATATTTT; CDR3 protein: CASRAGYSSGNTIYF
V gene: TRBV2; clone size: .; J gene: TRBJ2-7; D gene: .; CDR3 DNA: TGTGCCAGCAGTGAACTACAGGGAAGCGAGCAGTACTTC; CDR3 protein: CASSELQGSEQYF
V gene: TRBV10-3; clone size: .; J gene: TRBJ2-7; D gene: .; CDR3 DNA: TGTGCCATGGGGCAGAACTACGAGCAGTACTTC; CDR3 protein: CAMGQNYEQYF
V gene: TRBV9; clone size: once; J gene: TRBJ1-1; D gene: .; CDR3 DNA: TGTGCCAGCAGCGTACAGTCCAGGGGAAACACTGAAGCTTTCTTT; CDR3 protein: CASSVQSRGNTEAFF